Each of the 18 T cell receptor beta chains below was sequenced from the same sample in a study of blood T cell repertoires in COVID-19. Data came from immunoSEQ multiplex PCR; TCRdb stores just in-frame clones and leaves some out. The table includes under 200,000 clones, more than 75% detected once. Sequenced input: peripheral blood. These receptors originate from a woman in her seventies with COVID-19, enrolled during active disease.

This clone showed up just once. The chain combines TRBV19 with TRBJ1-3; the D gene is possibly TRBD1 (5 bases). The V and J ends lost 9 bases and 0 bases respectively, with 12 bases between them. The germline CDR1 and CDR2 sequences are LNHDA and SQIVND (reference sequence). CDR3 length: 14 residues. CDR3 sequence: CASLQASSGNTIYF. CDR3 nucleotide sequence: TGTGCCAGCCTACAGGCCTCCTCTGGAAACACCATATATTTT. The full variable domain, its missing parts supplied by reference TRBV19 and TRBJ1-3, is DGGITQSPKYLFRKEGQNVTLSCEQNLNHDAMYWYRQDPGQGLRLIYYSQIVNDFQKGDIAEGYSVSREKKESFPLTVTSAQKNPTAFYLCASLQASSGNTIYFGEGSWLTVV.

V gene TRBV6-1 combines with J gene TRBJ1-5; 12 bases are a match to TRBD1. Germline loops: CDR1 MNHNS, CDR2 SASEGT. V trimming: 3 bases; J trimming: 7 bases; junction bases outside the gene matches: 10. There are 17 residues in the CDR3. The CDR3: CASSEDGTGGLWQPQHF. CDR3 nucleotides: TGTGCCAGCAGTGAGGATGGGACAGGGGGCTTGTGGCAGCCCCAGCATTTT.

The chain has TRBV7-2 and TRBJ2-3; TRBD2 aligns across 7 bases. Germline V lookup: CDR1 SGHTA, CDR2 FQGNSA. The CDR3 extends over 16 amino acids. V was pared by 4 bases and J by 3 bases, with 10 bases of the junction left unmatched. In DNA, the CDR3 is TGTGCCAGCAGCTCACTTTCGGGGGGTGGAACAGATACGCAGTATTTT. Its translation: CASSSLSGGGTDTQYF.

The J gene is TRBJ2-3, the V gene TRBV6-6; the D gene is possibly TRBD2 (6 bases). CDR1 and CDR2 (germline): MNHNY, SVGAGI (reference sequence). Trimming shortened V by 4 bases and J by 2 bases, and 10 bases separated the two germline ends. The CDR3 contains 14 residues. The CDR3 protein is CASSSLATTDTQYF. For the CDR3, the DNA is TGTGCCAGCAGTTCACTAGCTACCACAGATACGCAGTATTTT.

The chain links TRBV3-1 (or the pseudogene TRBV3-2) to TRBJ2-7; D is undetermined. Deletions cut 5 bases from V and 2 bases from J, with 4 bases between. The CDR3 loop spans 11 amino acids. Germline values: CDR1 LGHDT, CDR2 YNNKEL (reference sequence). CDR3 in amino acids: CASSSTYEQYF. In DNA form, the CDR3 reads TGTGCCAGCAGCTCAACCTACGAGCAGTACTTC.

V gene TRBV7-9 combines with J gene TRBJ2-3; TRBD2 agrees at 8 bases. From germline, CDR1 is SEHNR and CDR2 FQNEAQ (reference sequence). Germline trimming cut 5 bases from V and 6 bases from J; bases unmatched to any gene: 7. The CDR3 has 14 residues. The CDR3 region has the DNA TGTGCCAGCAGCCCCGGGACGGGGGGGGATACGCAGTATTTT. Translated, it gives CASSPGTGGDTQYF.

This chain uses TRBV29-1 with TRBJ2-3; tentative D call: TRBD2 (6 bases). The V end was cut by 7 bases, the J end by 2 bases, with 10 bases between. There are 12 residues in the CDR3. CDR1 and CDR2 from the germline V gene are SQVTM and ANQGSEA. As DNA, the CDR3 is TGCAGCGGGGGGGAGGACACAGATACGCAGTATTTT. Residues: CSGGEDTDTQYF.

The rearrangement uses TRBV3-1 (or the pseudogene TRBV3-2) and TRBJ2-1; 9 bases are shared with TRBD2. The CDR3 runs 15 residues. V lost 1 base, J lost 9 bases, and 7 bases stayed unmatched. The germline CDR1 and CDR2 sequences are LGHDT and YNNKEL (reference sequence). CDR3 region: CASSQGTSAVGEQFF. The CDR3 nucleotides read TGTGCCAGCAGCCAAGGGACTAGCGCCGTCGGTGAGCAGTTCTTC.

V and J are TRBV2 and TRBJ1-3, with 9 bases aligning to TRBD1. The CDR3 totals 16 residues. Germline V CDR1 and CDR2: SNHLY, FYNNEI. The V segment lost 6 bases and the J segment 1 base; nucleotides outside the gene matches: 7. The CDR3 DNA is TGTGCCAGCAGCGAACAGGGGGCAGCGTCTGGAAACACCATATATTTT. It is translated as CASSEQGAASGNTIYF.

Here the CDR3 reads CASSRSPEAERTF. CDR3 nucleotide sequence: TGTGCCAGCTCCCGGAGCCCAGAGGCGGAACGGACCTTC. The rearrangement joins TRBV18 to TRBJ1-2; D remains unclear. In germline, CDR1 is KGHSH, CDR2 LQKENI. V lost 6 bases and J lost 14, with 22 bases in between. The CDR3 is made up of 13 amino acids.

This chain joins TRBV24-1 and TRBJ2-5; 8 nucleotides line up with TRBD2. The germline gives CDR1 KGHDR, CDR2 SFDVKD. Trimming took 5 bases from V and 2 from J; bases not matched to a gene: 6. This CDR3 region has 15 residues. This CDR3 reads CATSVSQRGQETQYF. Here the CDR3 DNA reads TGTGCCACCAGTGTATCCCAGCGGGGGCAAGAGACCCAGTACTTC.

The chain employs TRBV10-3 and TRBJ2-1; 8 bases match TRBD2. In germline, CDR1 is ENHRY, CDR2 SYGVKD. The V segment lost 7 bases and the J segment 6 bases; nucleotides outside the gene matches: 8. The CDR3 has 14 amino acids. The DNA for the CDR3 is TGTGCCATCAAAACGGGGGGGCAAACCAATGAGCAGTTCTTC. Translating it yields CAIKTGGQTNEQFF.

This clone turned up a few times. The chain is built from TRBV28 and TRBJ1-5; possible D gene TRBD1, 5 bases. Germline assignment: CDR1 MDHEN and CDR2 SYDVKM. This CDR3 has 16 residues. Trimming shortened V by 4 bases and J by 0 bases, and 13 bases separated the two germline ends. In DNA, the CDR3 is TGTGCCAGCAGTTCCTCGCGGGGCTTTAGCAATCAGCCCCAGCATTTT. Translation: CASSSSRGFSNQPQHF.

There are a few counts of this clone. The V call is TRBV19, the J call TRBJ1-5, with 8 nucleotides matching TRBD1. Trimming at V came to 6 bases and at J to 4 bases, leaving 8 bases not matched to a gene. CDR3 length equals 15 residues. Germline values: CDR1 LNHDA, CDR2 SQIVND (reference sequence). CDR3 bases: TGTGCCAGTAGCCTGAGCGGACAGGGAAATCAGCCCCAGCATTTT. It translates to CASSLSGQGNQPQHF. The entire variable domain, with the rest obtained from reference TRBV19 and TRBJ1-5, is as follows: DGGITQSPKYLFRKEGQNVTLSCEQNLNHDAMYWYRQDPGQGLRLIYYSQIVNDFQKGDIAEGYSVSREKKESFPLTVTSAQKNPTAFYLCASSLSGQGNQPQHFGDGTRLSIL.

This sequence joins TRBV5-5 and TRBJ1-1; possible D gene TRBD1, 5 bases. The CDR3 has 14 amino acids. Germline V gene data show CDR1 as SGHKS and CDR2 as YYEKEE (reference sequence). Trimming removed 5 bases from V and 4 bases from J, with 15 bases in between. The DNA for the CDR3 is TGTGCCAGCAGTTTTACCGACAGAAGCACTGAAGCTTTCTTT. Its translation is CASSFTDRSTEAFF.

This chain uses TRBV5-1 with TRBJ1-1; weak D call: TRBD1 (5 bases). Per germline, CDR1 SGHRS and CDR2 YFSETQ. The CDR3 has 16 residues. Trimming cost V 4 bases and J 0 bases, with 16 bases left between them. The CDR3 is CASSPGTRTVNTEAFF. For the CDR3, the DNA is TGCGCCAGCAGCCCGGGGACTCGGACGGTGAACACTGAAGCTTTCTTT.

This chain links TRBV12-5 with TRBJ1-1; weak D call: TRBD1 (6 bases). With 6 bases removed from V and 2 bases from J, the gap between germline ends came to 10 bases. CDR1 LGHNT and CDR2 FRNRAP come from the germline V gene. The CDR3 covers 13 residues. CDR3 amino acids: CASGGDTNTEAFF. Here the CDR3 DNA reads TGTGCTAGTGGAGGGGACACAAACACTGAAGCTTTCTTT.

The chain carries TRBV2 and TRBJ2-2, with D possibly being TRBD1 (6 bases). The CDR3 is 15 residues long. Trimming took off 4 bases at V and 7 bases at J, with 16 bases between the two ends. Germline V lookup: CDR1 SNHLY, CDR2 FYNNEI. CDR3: CASSGRGGFNGELFF. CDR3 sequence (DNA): TGTGCCAGCAGTGGGAGAGGGGGATTTAACGGGGAGCTGTTTTTT.